The clone carrying this T cell receptor (beta chain) is a singleton in its sample. The antigen remains undetermined. Thymus tissue for the work was resected from patients undergoing corrective heart surgery. Corrective surgery for congenital heart defects was being performed on the healthy Finnish infants who were the donors. The germline V and J ends were trimmed by 0 bases and 3 bases, with 8 bases remaining between them. This CDR3 comprises 15 residues. Germline lookup yields CDR1 MGHRA and CDR2 YSYEKL. This sample was included in a study of human thymus T cells. Only in-frame clones appear in the TCRdb table, and some are missing; sequencing was by immunoSEQ multiplex PCR. The repertoire has approximately 71,000 clones, 85% to 95% of them found once; the top ten carry 0.03% to 0.035%. General observations from the study: Related research examined unrelated individuals and reported that their thymic repertoires overlapped highly. Thymic and blood repertoires seemed to show skewed V and J gene use.

The receptor comes from a girl under three years old with a congenital heart defect but otherwise immunologically healthy. Sequenced material: thymus tissue. This chain uses TRBV4-1 with TRBJ2-2; no definite D call. DNA of the CDR3: TGCGCCAGCAGCCAAGAGCGACCGGACACCGGGGAGCTGTTTTTT. Protein product: CASSQERPDTGELFF.